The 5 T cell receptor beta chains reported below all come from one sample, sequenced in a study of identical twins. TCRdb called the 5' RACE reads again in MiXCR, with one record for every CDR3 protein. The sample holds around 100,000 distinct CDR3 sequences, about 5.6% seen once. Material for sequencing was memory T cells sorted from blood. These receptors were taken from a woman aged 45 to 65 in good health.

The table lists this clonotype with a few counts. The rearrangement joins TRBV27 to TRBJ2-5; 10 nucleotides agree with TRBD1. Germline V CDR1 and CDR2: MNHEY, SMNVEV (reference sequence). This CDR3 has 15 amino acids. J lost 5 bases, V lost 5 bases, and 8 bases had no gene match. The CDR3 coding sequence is TGTGCCAGCAGTCTCGGACAGGGGGTGGCGGAGACCCAGTACTTC. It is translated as CASSLGQGVAETQYF.

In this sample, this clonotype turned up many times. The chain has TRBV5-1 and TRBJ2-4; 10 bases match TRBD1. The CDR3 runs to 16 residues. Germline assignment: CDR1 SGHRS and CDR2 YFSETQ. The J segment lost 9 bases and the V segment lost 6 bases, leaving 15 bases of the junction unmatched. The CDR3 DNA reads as TGCGCCAGCACTCCCGGACAGGGGGGAATCCAAGGCATTCAGTACTTC. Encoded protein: CASTPGQGGIQGIQYF. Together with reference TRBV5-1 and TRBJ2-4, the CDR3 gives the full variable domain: KAGVTQTPRYLIKTRGQQVTLSCSPISGHRSVSWYQQTPGQGLQFLFEYFSETQRNKGNFPGRFSGRQFSNSRSEMNVSTLELGDSALYLCASTPGQGGIQGIQYFGAGTRLSVL.

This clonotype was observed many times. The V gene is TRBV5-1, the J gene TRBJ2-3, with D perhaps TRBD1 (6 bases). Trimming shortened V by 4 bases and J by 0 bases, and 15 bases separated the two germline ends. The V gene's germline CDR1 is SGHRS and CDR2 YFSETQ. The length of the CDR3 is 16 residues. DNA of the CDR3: TGCGCCAGCAGCGAAAACCCCAGGGGTAGCACAGATACGCAGTATTTT. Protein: CASSENPRGSTDTQYF.

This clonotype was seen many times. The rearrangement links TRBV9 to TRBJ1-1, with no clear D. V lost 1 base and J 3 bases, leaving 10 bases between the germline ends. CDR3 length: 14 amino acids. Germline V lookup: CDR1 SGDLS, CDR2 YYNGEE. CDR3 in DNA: TGTGCCAGCAGCGTACGGGGTTCGGACACTGAAGCTTTCTTT. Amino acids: CASSVRGSDTEAFF. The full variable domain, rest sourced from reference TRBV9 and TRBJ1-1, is DSGVTQTPKHLITATGQRVTLRCSPRSGDLSVYWYQQSLDQGLQFLIQYYNGEERAKGNILERFSAQQFPDLHSELNLSSLELGDSALYFCASSVRGSDTEAFFGQGTRLTVV.

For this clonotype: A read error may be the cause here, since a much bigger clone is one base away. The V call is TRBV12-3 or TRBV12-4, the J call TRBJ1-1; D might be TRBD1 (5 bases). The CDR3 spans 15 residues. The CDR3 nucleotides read TGTACCAGCAGTTGGAGGGGATCGAGGCATACTGAAGCTTTCTTT. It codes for CTSSWRGSRHTEAFF.